These 8 T cell receptor beta chains came from one sample sequenced in a study of blood T cell repertoires in COVID-19. Clones were read by immunoSEQ multiplex PCR, and TCRdb kept only the in-frame ones, dropping some. The table has about 360,000 clones, roughly 86% seen once; the top ten hold 1.3%. What was sequenced was PBMCs or T cells enriched from blood (not recorded which). All receptors derive from a man younger than 40 who had recovered from COVID-19.

This clone was seen just once. This sequence joins TRBV10-3 and TRBJ1-2; 10 bases agree with TRBD1. Germline CDR1 ENHRY, CDR2 SYGVKD. The CDR3 is 15 amino acids. V lost 6 bases and J lost 8; bases outside the gene matches: 12. The CDR3 bases are TGTGCCATCAGCCTAGGTGGGACAGGGGCTCGCGGCTACACCTTC. This encodes CAISLGGTGARGYTF.

This chain connects TRBV10-1 to TRBJ2-1; D remains unclear. The CDR3 extends over 14 amino acids. From germline, CDR1 is WNHNN and CDR2 SYGVQD (reference sequence). Trimming stripped 3 bases from V and 4 bases from J, with 10 bases between. The CDR3, as DNA: TGCGCCAGCAGTGAATTGGCAAATTACAATGAGCAGTTCTTC. Protein: CASSELANYNEQFF.

V is TRBV6-2 or TRBV6-3 and J is TRBJ1-6; D call uncertain. The CDR3 has 16 amino acids. Germline V gene lookup returns CDR1 MNHEY and CDR2 SVGEGT. V shed 6 bases and J shed 0 bases, with 12 bases lying between them. The CDR3 DNA sequence: TGTGCCAGCAGCCCTAGGGAGAGCTCCTATAATTCACCCCTCCACTTT. Its translation: CASSPRESSYNSPLHF.

The V gene is TRBV18, the J gene TRBJ1-2; 7 nucleotides line up with TRBD1. J gave up 6 bases and V 3 bases, and 10 bases lay outside the gene matches. This CDR3 comprises 15 residues. Germline V gives CDR1 KGHSH, CDR2 LQKENI. The CDR3 here is CASSPMDRSNDGYTF. Written as DNA, the CDR3 is TGTGCCAGCTCACCTATGGACAGGAGCAACGATGGCTACACCTTC.

The chain is built from TRBV4-1 and TRBJ1-5; D not certain. CDR1 is MGHRA and CDR2 is YSYEKL in the germline V gene. The CDR3 is 16 amino acids. The ends were cut back, 4 bases at V and 2 bases at J, with 15 bases in the middle. CDR3 nucleotides: TGCGCCAGCAGCCCGTTACAGCTCCCTGGCAATCAGCCCCAGCATTTT. It codes for CASSPLQLPGNQPQHF.

This clone was recorded many times. The V call is TRBV4-2, the J call TRBJ1-2; possibly TRBD1 for D (5 bases). The germline V gene has CDR1 LGHNA and CDR2 YNFKEQ. The CDR3 loop spans 18 amino acids. V shed 0 bases and J shed 6 bases, with 23 bases lying between them. The CDR3 nucleotides are TGTGCCAGCAGCCAAGAGTGGGGGGAGCCCCCGAGCGGAAATGGCTACACCTTC. Its protein product is CASSQEWGEPPSGNGYTF.

The chain has TRBV12-3 or TRBV12-4 and TRBJ2-1; 9 bases agree with TRBD2. Trimming removed 3 bases from V and 10 bases from J; junction bases left unmatched: 1. CDR3 size: 12 residues. CDR3 loop: CASSFGTSEQFF. The CDR3 coding sequence is TGTGCCAGCAGTTTCGGGACTAGCGAGCAGTTCTTC.

The rearrangement links TRBV6-5 to TRBJ2-1, with 8 bases that match TRBD2. The germline V gene has CDR1 MNHEY and CDR2 SVGAGI. The CDR3 is 14 amino acids. V trimming: 6 bases; J trimming: 6 bases; junction bases outside the gene matches: 7. The CDR3 reads CASSPGRGANEQFF. CDR3 coding DNA: TGTGCCAGCAGCCCGGGGCGGGGGGCCAATGAGCAGTTCTTC.